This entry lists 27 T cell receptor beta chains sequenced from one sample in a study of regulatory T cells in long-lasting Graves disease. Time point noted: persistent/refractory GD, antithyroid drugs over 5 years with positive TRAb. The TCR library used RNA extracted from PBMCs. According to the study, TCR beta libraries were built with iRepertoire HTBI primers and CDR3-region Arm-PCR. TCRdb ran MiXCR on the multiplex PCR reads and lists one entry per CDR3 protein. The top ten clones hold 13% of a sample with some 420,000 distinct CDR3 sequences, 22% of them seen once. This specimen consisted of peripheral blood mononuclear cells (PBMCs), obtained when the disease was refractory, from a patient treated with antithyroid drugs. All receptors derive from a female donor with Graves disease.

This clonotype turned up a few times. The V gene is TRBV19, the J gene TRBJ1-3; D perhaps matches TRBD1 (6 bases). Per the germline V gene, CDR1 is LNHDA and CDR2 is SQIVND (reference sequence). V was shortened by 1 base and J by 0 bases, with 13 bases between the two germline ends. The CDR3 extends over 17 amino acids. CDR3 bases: TGTGCCAGTAGTATAGCCGGGGCAGGGGCCTCTGGAAACACCATATATTTT. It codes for CASSIAGAGASGNTIYF.

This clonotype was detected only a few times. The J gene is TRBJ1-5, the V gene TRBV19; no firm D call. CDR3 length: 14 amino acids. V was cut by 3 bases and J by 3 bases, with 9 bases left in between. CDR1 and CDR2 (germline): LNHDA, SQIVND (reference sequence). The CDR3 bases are TGTGCCAGTAGTATTATCGGAACCAATCAGCCCCAGCATTTT. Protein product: CASSIIGTNQPQHF.

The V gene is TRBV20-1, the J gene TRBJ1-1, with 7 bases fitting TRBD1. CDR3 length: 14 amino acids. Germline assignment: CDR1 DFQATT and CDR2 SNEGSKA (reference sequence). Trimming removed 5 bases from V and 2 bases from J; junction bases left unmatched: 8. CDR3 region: CSAPGQGVNTEAFF. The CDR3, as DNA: TGCAGTGCTCCCGGTCAGGGGGTTAACACTGAAGCTTTCTTT.

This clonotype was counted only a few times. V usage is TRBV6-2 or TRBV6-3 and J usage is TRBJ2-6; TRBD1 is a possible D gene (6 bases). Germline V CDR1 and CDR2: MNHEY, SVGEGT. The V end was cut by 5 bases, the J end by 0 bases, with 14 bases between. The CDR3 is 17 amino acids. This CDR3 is CASSNRQEISGANVLTF. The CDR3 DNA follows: TGTGCCAGCAGTAACCGACAGGAGATCTCTGGGGCCAACGTCCTGACTTTC.

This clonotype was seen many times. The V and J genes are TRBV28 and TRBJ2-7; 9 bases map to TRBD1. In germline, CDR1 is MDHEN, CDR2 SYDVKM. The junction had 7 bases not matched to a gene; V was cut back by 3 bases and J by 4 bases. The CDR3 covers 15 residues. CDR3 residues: CASSLTGGRRYEQYF. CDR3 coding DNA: TGTGCCAGCAGTTTGACAGGGGGTCGCCGGTACGAGCAGTACTTC. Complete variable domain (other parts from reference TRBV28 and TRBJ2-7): DVKVTQSSRYLVKRTGEKVFLECVQDMDHENMFWYRQDPGLGLRLIYFSYDVKMKEKGDIPEGYSVSREKKERFSLILESASTNQTSMYLCASSLTGGRRYEQYFGPGTRLTVT.

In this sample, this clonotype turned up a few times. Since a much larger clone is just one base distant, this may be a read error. The CDR3 region is CASSPPNADCEQYF. The CDR3 bases are TGTGCCAGCAGTCCGCCCAACGCCGACTGCGAGCAGTACTTC. The chain couples TRBV28 to TRBJ2-7, with D unresolved. This CDR3 comprises 14 residues. Trimming removed 5 bases from V and 6 bases from J, with 17 bases in between. Germline CDR1 MDHEN, CDR2 SYDVKM.

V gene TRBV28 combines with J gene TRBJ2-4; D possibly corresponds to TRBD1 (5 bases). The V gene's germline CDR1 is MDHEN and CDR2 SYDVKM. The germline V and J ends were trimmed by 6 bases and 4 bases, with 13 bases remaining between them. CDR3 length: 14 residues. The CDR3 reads CASSSGQLKNIQYF. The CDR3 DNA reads TGTGCCAGCAGCTCCGGACAACTAAAAAACATTCAGTACTTC. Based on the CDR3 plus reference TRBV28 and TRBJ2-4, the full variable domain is DVKVTQSSRYLVKRTGEKVFLECVQDMDHENMFWYRQDPGLGLRLIYFSYDVKMKEKGDIPEGYSVSREKKERFSLILESASTNQTSMYLCASSSGQLKNIQYFGAGTRLSVL.

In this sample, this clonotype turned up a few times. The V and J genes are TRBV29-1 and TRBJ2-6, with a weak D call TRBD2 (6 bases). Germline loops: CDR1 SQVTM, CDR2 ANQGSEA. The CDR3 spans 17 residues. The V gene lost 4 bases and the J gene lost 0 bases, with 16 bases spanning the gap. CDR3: CSVGGAGTTSGANVLTF. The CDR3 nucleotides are TGCAGCGTTGGTGGGGCGGGGACGACCTCTGGGGCCAACGTCCTGACTTTC.

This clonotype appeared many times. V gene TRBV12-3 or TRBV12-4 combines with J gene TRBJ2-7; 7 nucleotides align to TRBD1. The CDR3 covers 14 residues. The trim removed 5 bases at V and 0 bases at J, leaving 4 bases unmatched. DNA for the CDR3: TGTGCCAGCAGTCCACAGGGGCACTCCTACGAGCAGTACTTC. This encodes CASSPQGHSYEQYF.

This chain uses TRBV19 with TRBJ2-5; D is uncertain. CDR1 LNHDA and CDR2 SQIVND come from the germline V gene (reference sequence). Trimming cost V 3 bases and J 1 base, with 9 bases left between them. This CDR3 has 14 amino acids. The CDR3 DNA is TGTGCCAGTAGTATGTGGCGGACCCAAGAGACCCAGTACTTC. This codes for CASSMWRTQETQYF.

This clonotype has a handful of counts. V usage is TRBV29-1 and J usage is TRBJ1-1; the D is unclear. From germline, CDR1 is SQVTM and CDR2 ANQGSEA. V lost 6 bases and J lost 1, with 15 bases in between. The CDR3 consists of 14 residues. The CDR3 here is CSVSRSAQNTEAFF. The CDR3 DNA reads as TGCAGCGTAAGCAGGTCGGCCCAGAACACTGAAGCTTTCTTT.

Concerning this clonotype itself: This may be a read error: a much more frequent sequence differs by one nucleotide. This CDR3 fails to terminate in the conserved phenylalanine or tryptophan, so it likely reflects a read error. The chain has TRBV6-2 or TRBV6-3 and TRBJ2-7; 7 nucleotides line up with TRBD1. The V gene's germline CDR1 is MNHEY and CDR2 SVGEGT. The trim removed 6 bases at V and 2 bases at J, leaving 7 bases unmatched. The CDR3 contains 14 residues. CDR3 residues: CASSYRGLAYEQYL. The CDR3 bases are TGTGCCAGCAGCTACAGGGGCCTCGCCTACGAGCAGTACCTC.

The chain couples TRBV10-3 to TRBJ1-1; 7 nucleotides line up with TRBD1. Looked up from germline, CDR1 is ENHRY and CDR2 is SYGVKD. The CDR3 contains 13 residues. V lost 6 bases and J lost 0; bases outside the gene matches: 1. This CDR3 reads CAIRTGLNTEAFF. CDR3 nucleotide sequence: TGTGCCATCAGGACAGGGCTGAACACTGAAGCTTTCTTT.

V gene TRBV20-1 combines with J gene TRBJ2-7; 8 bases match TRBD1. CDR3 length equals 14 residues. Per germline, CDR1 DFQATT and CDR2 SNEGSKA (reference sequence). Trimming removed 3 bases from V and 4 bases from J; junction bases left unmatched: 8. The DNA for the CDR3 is TGCAGTGCTAGGATCCCGGGACAGGCTTACGAGCAGTACTTC. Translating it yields CSARIPGQAYEQYF.

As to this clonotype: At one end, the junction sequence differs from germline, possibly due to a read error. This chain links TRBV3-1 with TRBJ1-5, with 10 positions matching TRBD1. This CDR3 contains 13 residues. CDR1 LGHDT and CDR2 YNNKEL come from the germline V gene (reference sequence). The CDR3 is CASSQKLTGGTHF. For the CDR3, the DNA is TGTGCCAGCAGCCAAAAACTGACAGGGGGCACCCACTTC.

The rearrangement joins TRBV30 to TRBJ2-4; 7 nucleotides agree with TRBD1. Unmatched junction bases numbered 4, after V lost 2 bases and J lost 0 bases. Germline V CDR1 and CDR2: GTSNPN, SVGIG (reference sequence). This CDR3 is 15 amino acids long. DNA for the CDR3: TGTGCCTGGAGTAACAGGGGATCAGCCAAAAACATTCAGTACTTC. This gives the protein CAWSNRGSAKNIQYF.

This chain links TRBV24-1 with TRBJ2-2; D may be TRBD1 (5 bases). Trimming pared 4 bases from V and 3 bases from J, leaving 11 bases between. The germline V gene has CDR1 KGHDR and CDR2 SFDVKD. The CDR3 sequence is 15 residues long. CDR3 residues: CATSDIQEYTGELFF. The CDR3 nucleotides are TGTGCCACCAGTGACATACAGGAATACACCGGGGAGCTGTTTTTT.

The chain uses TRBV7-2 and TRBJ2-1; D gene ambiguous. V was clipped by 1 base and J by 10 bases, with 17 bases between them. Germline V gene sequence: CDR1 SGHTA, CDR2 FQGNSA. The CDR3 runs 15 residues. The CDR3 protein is CASSLGWSRSGEQFF. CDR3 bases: TGTGCCAGCAGCTTAGGATGGTCGCGTTCTGGGGAGCAGTTCTTC.

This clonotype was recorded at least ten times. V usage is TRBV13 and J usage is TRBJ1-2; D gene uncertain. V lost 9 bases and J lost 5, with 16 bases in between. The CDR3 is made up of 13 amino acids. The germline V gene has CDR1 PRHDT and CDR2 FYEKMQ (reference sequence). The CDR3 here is CASKPNSLYGYTF. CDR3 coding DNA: TGTGCCAGTAAACCGAACTCCCTTTATGGCTACACCTTC. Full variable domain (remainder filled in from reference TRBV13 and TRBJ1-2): AAGVIQSPRHLIKEKRETATLKCYPIPRHDTVYWYQQGPGQDPQFLISFYEKMQSDKGSIPDRFSAQQFSDYHSELNMSSLELGDSALYFCASKPNSLYGYTFGSGTRLTVV.

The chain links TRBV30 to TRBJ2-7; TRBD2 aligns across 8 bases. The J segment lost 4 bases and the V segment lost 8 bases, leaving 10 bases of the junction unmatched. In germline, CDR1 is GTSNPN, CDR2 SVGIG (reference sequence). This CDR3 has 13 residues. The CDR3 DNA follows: TGTGCCGCTACCGGGACTAGAGAGTACGAGCAGTACTTC. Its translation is CAATGTREYEQYF.

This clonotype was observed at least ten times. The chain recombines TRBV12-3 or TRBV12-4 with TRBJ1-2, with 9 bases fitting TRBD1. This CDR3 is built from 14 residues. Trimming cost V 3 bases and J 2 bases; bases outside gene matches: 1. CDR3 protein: CASSFGTGNYGYTF. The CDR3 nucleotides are TGTGCCAGCAGTTTTGGGACAGGGAACTATGGCTACACCTTC.

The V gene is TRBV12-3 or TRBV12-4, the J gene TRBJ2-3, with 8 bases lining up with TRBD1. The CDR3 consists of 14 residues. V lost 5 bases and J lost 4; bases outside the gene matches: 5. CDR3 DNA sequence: TGTGCCAGCAGTCCCAGGGGGCGCCCAGATACGCAGTATTTT. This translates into CASSPRGRPDTQYF.

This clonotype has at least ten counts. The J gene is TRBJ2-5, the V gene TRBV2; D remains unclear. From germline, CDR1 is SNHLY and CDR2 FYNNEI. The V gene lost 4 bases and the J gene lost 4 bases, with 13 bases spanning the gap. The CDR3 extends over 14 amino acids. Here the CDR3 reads CASSAENPRETQYF. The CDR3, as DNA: TGTGCCAGCAGTGCTGAAAACCCCCGAGAGACCCAGTACTTC. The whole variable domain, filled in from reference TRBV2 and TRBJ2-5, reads EPEVTQTPSHQVTQMGQEVILRCVPISNHLYFYWYRQILGQKVEFLVSFYNNEISEKSEIFDDQFSVERPDGSNFTLKIRSTKLEDSAMYFCASSAENPRETQYFGPGTRLLVL.

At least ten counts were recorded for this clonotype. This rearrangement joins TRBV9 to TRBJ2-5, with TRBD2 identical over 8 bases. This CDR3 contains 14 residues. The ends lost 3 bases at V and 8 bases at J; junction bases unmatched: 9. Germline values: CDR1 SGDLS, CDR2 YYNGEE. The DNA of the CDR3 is TGTGCCAGCAGCGCGGCCACGACTAGCGTTACCCAGTACTTC. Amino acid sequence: CASSAATTSVTQYF.

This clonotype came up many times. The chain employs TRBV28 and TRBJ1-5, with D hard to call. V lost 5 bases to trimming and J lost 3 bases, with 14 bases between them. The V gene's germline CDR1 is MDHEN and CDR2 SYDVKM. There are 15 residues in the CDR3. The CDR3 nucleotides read TGTGCCAGCAGTGATGGTCGCAGGTACAATCAGCCCCAGCATTTT. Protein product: CASSDGRRYNQPQHF.

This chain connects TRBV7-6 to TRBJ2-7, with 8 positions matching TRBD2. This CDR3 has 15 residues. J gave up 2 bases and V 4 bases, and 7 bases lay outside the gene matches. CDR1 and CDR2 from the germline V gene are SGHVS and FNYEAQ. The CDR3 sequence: CASSSGGGTTYEQYF. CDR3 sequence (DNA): TGTGCCAGCAGCTCAGGCGGGGGGACCACCTACGAGCAGTACTTC.

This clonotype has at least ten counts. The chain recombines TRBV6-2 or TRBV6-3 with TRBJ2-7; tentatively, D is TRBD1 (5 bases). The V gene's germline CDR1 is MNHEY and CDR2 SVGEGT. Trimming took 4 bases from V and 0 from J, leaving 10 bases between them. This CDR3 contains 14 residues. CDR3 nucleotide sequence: TGTGCCAGCAGTTTTACAGGTGGCTCCTACGAGCAGTACTTC. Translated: CASSFTGGSYEQYF.